The present T cell receptor beta chain was sequenced within a study of blood T cell repertoires in COVID-19 (dated by TCRdb to about 2020). Concerning the study at large: The collaborator samples originated in the United States, Italy and Spain and spanned the acute and convalescent phases of COVID-19. The prospective study material was composed of cDNA or gDNA derived from T cells, B-cell-depleted T cells, or PBMCs. Subjects who had been exposed to COVID-19, were actively infected with it, or had recovered from it provided the deeply sampled blood TCRbeta repertoires that made up the dataset. The repertoires were released in a freely available public database intended as a resource for research on the immune response to SARS-CoV-2. Samples were obtained from the ongoing ImmuneRACE study (first 160 participants) and from 1,200 or so subjects provided by 6 global collaborators. The sample metadata nearly always contained a de-identified subject ID, COVID-19 status, age in years and sex. Where HLA class I and class II types were available, the types were taken from metadata supplied by the sample provider, not from assay-based typing. The paper's findings and limits, for the study overall: The amount of clinical and demographic metadata varied by source and participant and was provided uncurated.

TCRbeta CDR3 regions were amplified from genomic DNA by means of the immunoSEQ Assay, a bias-controlled multiplex PCR. Regarding the original processing steps: Nucleated cell counts per sample were estimated from amplification of reference gene primers within the assay. To quantify the absolute abundance of each unique TCRbeta CDR3 rearrangement, sequence reads were collapsed and filtered. For each sample, productive Simpson clonality was calculated as the square root of Simpson's diversity index across productive rearrangements. Entries here come from immuneACCESS through TCRdb and include only in-frame sequences with V and J called. Some clones fail to appear in such tables; in the studies checked, an unresolved V gene covers under half of the shortfall, and the cause of the remainder is unknown. The V and J calls and the clone size are those of that table, but D and trimming were determined from the DNA. In this sample the table shows some 120,000 clones, 80% of which occur a single time. Approximately 1.8% of the sample goes to the ten largest clones.

In the case of this clone: Its cognate antigen has yet to be identified. Base-call qualities are not available, and no considerably larger clone is one nucleotide away.

Measured from the cysteine to the phenylalanine, the CDR3 is 13 residues long. Just the 39-base CDR3 DNA is kept, in frame starting at base 1. The germline V gene (reference sequence) supplies CDR1 LNHDA and CDR2 SQIVND. Trimming takes 6 bases off V and 5 bases off J; junction bases not matched to a gene: 6. Each collaborating institution followed its own protocols to collect whole blood in K2EDTA tubes. Collaborator samples were shipped for TCRbeta analysis as frozen whole blood, isolated PBMCs, or DNA extracted from either sample type. The sample was peripheral blood. The sequence is built from TRBV19 and TRBJ1-2, with 7 middle bases fitting TRBD1. The clonotype was recovered from a man in his 70s with acute or convalescent COVID-19. The CDR3 protein is CASRLGGVYGYTF. The bases are TGTGCCAGTAGATTAGGGGGCGTTTATGGCTACACCTTC.